The sequence of this T cell receptor beta chain was determined in a study of PD-1 blockade in mismatch repair-deficient tumors. The method was immunoSEQ multiplex PCR; TCRdb's version includes in-frame clones alone and lacks a portion of them. Of approximately 51,000 clones in the sample, roughly 80% are singletons; the top ten hold about 8.1%. TCR sequencing covered a few patients who responded to pembrolizumab. CDR1 is LNHDA and CDR2 is SQIVND in the germline V gene (reference sequence). Trimming stripped 1 base from V and 6 bases from J, with 12 bases between. The CDR3 loop spans 14 amino acids. The V and J genes are TRBV19 and TRBJ1-1; D is ambiguous. The origin of this receptor is an adult with mismatch repair-deficient cancer. The sample in question was peripheral blood, obtained 20 weeks after starting pembrolizumab. Here the CDR3 reads CASSIGLVSSEAFF. CDR3 bases: TGTGCCAGTAGTATAGGACTGGTCTCGTCTGAAGCTTTCTTT. The full variable domain, in which reference TRBV19 and TRBJ1-1 provide the parts outside the CDR3, is DGGITQSPKYLFRKEGQNVTLSCEQNLNHDAMYWYRQDPGQGLRLIYYSQIVNDFQKGDIAEGYSVSREKKESFPLTVTSAQKNPTAFYLCASSIGLVSSEAFFGQGTRLTVV.